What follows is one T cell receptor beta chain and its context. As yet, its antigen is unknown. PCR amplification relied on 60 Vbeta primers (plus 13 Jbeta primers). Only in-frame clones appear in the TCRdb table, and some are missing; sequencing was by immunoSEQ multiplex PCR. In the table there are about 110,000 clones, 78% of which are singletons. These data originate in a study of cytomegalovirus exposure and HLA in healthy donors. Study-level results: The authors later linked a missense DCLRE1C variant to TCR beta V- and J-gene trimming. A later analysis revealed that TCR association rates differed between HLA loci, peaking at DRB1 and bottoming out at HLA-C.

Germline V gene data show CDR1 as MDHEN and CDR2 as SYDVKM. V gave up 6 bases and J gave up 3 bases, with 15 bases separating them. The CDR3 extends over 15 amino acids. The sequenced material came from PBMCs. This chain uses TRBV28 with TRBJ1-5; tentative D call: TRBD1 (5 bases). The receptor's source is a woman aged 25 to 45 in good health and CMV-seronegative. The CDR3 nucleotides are TGTGCCAGCAGGGGGTCAGGGAACGACAATCAGCCCCAGCATTTT. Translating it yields CASRGSGNDNQPQHF.